The T cell receptor beta chain under discussion was sequenced for a study of human T cells and chemical hapten exposure. The sample holds many counts of this clonotype. Time point in this sample: healthy volunteer bleed at 2 weeks. Unfractionated whole blood yielded the extracted total RNA. V lost 3 bases and J 0 bases, leaving 6 bases between the germline ends. This CDR3 is 14 amino acids long. Looked up from germline, CDR1 is MNHEY and CDR2 is SMNVEV (reference sequence). In TCRdb, the RACE reads were re-called with MiXCR into one record per CDR3 protein. The table lists about 45,000 distinct CDR3 sequences, 3.5% to 5% of them singletons.

The chain combines TRBV27 with TRBJ2-1, with D uncertain. This sequence was found in a human donor in good health. Some clones in this sample may be carry-over from other donors' samples. The material sequenced was whole blood. The CDR3 region is CASSFRSSYNEQFF. Here the CDR3 DNA reads TGTGCCAGCAGTTTTAGAAGCTCCTACAATGAGCAGTTCTTC.